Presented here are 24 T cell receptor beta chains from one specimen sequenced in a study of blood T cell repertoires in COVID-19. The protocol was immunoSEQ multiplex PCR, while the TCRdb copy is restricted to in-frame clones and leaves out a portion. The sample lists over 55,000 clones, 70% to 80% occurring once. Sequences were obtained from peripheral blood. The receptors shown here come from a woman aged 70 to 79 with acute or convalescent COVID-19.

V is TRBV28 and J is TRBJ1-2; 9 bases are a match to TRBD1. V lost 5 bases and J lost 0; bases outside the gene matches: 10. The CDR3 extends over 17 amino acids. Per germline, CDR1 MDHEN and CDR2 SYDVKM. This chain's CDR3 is CASSRRQGVLSNYGYTF. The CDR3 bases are TGTGCCAGCAGTCGGAGACAGGGGGTATTATCTAACTATGGCTACACCTTC.

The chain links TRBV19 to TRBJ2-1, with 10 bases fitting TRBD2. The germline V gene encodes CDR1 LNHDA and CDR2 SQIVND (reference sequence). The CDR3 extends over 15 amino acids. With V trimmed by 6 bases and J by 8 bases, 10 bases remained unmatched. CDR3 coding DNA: TGTGCCAGTAGAGCGGGGGGGTCGTGGGGCGATGAGCAGTTCTTC. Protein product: CASRAGGSWGDEQFF. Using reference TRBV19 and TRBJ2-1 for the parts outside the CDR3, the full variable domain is DGGITQSPKYLFRKEGQNVTLSCEQNLNHDAMYWYRQDPGQGLRLIYYSQIVNDFQKGDIAEGYSVSREKKESFPLTVTSAQKNPTAFYLCASRAGGSWGDEQFFGPGTRLTVL.

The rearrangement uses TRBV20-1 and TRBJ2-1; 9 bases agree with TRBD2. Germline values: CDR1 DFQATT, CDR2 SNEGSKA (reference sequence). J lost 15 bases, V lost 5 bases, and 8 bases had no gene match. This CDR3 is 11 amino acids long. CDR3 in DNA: TGCAGTGCTTTAGCGGGAGCAGTTGGGTTCTTC. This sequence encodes CSALAGAVGFF.

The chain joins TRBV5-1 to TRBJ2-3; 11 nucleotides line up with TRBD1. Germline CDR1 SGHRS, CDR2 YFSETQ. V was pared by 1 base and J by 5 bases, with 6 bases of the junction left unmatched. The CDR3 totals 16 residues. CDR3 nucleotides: TGCGCCAGCAGCTTGCTGGACAGGGGGCGCGGAGATACGCAGTATTTT. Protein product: CASSLLDRGRGDTQYF.

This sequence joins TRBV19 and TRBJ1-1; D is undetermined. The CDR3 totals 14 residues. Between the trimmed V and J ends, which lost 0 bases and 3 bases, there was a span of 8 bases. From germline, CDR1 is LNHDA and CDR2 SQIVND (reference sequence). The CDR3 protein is CASSIEIRYTEAFF. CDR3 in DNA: TGTGCCAGTAGTATAGAAATCCGGTACACTGAAGCTTTCTTT.

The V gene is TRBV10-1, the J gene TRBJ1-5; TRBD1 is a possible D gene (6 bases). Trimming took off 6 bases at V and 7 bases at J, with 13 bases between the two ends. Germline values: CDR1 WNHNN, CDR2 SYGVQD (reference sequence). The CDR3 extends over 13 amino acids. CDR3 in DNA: TGCGCCAGCAGCACAGGGATCGGGCAGCCCCAGCATTTT. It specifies CASSTGIGQPQHF.

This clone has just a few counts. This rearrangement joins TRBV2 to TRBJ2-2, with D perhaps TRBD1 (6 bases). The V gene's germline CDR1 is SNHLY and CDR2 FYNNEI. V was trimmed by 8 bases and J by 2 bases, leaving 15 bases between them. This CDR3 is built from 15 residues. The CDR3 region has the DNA TGTGCCAGCCAACCCCGTGGGGGCAACACCGGGGAGCTGTTTTTT. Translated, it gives CASQPRGGNTGELFF.

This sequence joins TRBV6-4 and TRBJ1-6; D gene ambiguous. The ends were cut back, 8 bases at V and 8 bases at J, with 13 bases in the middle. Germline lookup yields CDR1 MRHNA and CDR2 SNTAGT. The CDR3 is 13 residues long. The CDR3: CASGQAFDSPLHF. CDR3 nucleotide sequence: TGTGCCAGCGGCCAGGCCTTCGATTCACCCCTCCACTTT.

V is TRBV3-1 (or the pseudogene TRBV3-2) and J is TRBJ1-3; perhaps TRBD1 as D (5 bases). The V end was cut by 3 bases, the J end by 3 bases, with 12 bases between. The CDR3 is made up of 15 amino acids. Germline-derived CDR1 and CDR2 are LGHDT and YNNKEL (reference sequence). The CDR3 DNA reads TGTGCCAGCAGCCAGTCGGCAGGGATTGGAAACACCATATATTTT. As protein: CASSQSAGIGNTIYF.

This chain's CDR3 is CASSLHGSGSLGTEAFF. The CDR3 DNA reads as TGTGCCAGCAGTCTCCACGGATCGGGGAGTTTGGGCACTGAAGCTTTCTTT. V is TRBV27 and J is TRBJ1-1, with D unresolved. The CDR3 contains 17 residues. Per germline, CDR1 MNHEY and CDR2 SMNVEV (reference sequence). Deletions cut 5 bases from V and 4 bases from J, with 23 bases between.

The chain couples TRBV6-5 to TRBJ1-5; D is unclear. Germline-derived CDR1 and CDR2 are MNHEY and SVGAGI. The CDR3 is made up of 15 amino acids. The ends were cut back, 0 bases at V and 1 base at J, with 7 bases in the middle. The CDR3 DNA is TGTGCCAGCAGTTACTCGTCCCCAAGCAATCAGCCCCAGCATTTT. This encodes CASSYSSPSNQPQHF.

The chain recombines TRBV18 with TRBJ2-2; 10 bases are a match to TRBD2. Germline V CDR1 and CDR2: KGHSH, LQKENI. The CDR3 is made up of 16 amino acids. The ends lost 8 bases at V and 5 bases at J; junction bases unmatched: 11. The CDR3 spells CASLFLAGVDTGELFF. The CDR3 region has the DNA TGTGCCAGCCTTTTCCTAGCGGGAGTGGATACCGGGGAGCTGTTTTTT. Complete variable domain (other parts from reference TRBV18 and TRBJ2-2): NAGVMQNPRHLVRRRGQEARLRCSPMKGHSHVYWYRQLPEEGLKFMVYLQKENIIDESGMPKERFSAEFPKEGPSILRIQQVVRGDSAAYFCASLFLAGVDTGELFFGEGSRLTVL.

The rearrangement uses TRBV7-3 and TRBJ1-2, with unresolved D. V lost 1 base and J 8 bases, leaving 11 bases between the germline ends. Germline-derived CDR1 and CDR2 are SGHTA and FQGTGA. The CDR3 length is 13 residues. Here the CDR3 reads CASSLIAPGGYTF. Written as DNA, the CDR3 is TGTGCCAGCAGCTTAATTGCCCCCGGGGGCTACACCTTC.

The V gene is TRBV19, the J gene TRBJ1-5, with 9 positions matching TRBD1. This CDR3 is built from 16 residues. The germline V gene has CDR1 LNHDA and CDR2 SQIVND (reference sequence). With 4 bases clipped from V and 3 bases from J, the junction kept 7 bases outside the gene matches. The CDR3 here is CASSNIRTGVNQPQHF. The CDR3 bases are TGTGCCAGTAGTAACATTCGGACAGGGGTCAATCAGCCCCAGCATTTT.

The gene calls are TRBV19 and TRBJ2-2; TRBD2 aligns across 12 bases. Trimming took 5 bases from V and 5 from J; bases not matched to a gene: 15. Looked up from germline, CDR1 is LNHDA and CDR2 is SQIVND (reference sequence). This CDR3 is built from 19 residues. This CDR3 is CASSPSGLAGRPGTGELFF. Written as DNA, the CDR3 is TGTGCCAGTAGTCCCTCCGGACTAGCGGGACGACCGGGGACCGGGGAGCTGTTTTTT.

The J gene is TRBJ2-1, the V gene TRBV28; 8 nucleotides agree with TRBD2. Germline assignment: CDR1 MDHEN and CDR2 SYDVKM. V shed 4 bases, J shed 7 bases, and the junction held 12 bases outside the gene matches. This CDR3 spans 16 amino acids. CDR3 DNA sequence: TGTGCCAGCAGTTCCCCCGGGAGCGGGAGTATAAATGAGCAGTTCTTC. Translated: CASSSPGSGSINEQFF. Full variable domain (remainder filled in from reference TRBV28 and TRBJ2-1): DVKVTQSSRYLVKRTGEKVFLECVQDMDHENMFWYRQDPGLGLRLIYFSYDVKMKEKGDIPEGYSVSREKKERFSLILESASTNQTSMYLCASSSPGSGSINEQFFGPGTRLTVL.

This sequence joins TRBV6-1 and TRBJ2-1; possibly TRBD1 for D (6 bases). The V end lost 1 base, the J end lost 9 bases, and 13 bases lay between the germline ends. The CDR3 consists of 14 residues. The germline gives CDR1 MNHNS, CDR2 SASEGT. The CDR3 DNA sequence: TGTGCCAGCAGTGAAGTTGGGGCAGGGGCTGAGCAGTTCTTC. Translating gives CASSEVGAGAEQFF.

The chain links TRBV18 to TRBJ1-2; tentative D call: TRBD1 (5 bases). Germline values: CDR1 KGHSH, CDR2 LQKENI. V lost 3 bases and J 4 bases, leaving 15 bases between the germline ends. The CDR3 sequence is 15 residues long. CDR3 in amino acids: CASSPHTGFSYGYTF. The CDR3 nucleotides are TGTGCCAGCTCACCTCATACAGGTTTCTCCTATGGCTACACCTTC.

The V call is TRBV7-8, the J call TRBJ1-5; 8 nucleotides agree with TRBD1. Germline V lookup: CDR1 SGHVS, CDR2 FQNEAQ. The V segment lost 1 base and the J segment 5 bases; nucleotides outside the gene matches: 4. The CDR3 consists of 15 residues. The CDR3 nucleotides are TGTGCCAGCAGCTTAGTGGACAGGGACTATCAGCCCCAGCATTTT. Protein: CASSLVDRDYQPQHF.

This CDR3 reads CASTPTGRYNEQFF. The CDR3 bases are TGTGCCAGTACCCCCACAGGGCGTTACAATGAGCAGTTCTTC. This sequence joins TRBV19 and TRBJ2-1, with D perhaps matching TRBD1 (6 bases). The ends were cut back, 7 bases at V and 4 bases at J, with 14 bases in the middle. This CDR3 is built from 14 residues. In germline, CDR1 is LNHDA, CDR2 SQIVND (reference sequence).

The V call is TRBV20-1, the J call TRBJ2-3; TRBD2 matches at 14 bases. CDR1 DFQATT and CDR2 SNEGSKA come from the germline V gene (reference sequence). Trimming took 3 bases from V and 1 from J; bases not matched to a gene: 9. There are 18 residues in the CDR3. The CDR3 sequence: CSASSPGLAGAGTDTQYF. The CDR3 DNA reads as TGCAGTGCTAGTTCTCCGGGACTAGCGGGAGCCGGCACAGATACGCAGTATTTT.

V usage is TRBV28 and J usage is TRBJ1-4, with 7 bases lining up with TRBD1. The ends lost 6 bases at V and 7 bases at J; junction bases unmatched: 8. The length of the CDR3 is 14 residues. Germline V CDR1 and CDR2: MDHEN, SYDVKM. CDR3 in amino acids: CASSEGARGEKLFF. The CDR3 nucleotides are TGTGCCAGCAGCGAGGGGGCGCGGGGTGAAAAACTGTTTTTT.

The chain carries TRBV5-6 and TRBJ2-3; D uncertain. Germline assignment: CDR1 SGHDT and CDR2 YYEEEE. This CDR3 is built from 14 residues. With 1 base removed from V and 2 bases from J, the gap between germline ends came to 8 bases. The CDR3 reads CASSLSENTDTQYF. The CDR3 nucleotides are TGTGCCAGCAGCTTGAGCGAGAACACAGATACGCAGTATTTT.

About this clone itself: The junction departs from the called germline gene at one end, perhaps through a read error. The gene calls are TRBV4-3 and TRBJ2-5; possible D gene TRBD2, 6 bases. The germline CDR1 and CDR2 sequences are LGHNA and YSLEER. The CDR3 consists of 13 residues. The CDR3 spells CASSQDLGSGRHF. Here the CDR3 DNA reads TGCGCCAGCAGCCAAGATCTAGGTAGCGGTCGACACTTC.